The entry that follows covers one T cell receptor (beta chain) sequence. The antigen is not known. Read coverage stops 3 residues before the CDR3 terminus; the germline J gene supplies the remainder. Both groups were predominantly of Caucasian heritage. The sample is drawn from a study of T cell clonality in common variable immunodeficiency. Germline CDR1 reads DFQATT; CDR2 reads SNEGSKA (reference sequence). V was trimmed by 7 bases and J by 6 bases, leaving 27 bases between them. The CDR3 has 16 residues. Study-wide findings and caveats: Common variable immunodeficiency TCR beta sequences reportedly had fewer deletions and N-nucleotide insertions.

Assay used: immunoSEQ multiplex PCR; TCRdb lists only in-frame clones, some missing. The sample holds about 52,000 clones, and no clone turns up only once. The J gene is TRBJ1-1, the V gene TRBV20-1, with a tentative D call TRBD1 (6 bases). This receptor was identified in a person aged 18-70 years in good health. The sample comprised peripheral blood mononuclear cells. Partial CDR3 DNA: TGCAGTGTGAGGACAGACATTTTACGAAAGAGCTCTGAA. It codes for CSVRTDILRKSSE. The CDR3 reads in full as CSVRTDILRKSSEAFF.